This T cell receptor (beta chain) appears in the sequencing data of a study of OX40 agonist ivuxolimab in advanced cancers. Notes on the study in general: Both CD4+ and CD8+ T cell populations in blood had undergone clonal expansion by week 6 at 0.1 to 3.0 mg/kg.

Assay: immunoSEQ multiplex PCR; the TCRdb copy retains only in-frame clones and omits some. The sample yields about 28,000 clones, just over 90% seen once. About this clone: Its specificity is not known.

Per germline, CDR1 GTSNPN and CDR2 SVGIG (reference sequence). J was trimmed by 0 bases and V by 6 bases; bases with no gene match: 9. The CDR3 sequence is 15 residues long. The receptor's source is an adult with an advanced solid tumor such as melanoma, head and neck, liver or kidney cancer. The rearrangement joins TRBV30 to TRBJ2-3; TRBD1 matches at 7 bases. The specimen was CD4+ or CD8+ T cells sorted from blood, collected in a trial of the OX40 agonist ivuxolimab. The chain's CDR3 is CACSPGQSSTDTQYF. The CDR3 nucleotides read TGTGCCTGTAGTCCGGGACAGAGTAGCACAGATACGCAGTATTTT.